A single sample is the source of the 30 T cell receptor beta chains below, sequenced in a study of lymphopenia after photon versus proton radiotherapy. The data were produced by immunoSEQ multiplex PCR, yet TCRdb's version contains in-frame clones alone and is incomplete. The data hold 14,000 or so clones, with approximately 80% observed a single time. Sample: peripheral blood, taken from a patient treated with photon-based radiotherapy. Receptors were obtained from a man aged 50-59 years with gastric cancer.

CDR3 loop: CASSPGGAGGNTIYF. The CDR3 DNA sequence: TGTGCCAGCAGTCCAGGGGGCGCGGGAGGAAACACCATATATTTT. The rearrangement uses TRBV6-6 and TRBJ1-3; 8 nucleotides match TRBD1. The V gene end was trimmed by 5 bases and the J gene end by 4 bases; junction bases not matched to a gene: 7. CDR3 length: 15 residues. The germline V gene has CDR1 MNHNY and CDR2 SVGAGI (reference sequence).

CDR3 DNA sequence: TGCGCCAGCAGCGTGAACAGGGGGAGCTCCTACAATGAGCAGTTCTTC. It codes for CASSVNRGSSYNEQFF. This chain joins TRBV5-1 and TRBJ2-1, with 8 nucleotides matching TRBD1. Germline V gives CDR1 SGHRS, CDR2 YFSETQ. The trim removed 4 bases at V and 0 bases at J, leaving 6 bases unmatched. The CDR3 is 16 residues long.

The chain links TRBV30 to TRBJ2-1; 12 bases are a match to TRBD2. Germline assignment: CDR1 GTSNPN and CDR2 SVGIG (reference sequence). With 4 bases clipped from V and 6 bases from J, the junction kept 22 bases outside the gene matches. CDR3 length: 20 amino acids. The CDR3: CAWTPLILAGGSLSINEQFF. The CDR3 DNA reads as TGTGCCTGGACTCCCCTAATACTAGCGGGGGGCTCGTTATCTATCAATGAGCAGTTCTTC.

The chain has TRBV6-5 and TRBJ1-1; 8 bases align to TRBD1. Germline V lookup: CDR1 MNHEY, CDR2 SVGAGI. V dropped 5 bases and J dropped 5; count of bases not matched to a gene: 10. This CDR3 has 15 amino acids. As DNA, the CDR3 is TGTGCCAGCAGTCGCCTCGGGACAGGAGGAACTGAAGCTTTCTTT. Encoded protein: CASSRLGTGGTEAFF.

The gene calls are TRBV14 and TRBJ2-3; D possibly matches TRBD1 or TRBD2 (5 bases each). CDR3 length: 19 residues. V lost 1 base to trimming and J lost 2 bases, with 22 bases between them. Germline V gives CDR1 SGHDN, CDR2 FVKESK. The CDR3: CASSQGGLSGPDHTDTQYF. The CDR3 DNA reads as TGTGCCAGCAGCCAAGGGGGGTTGTCGGGGCCCGACCACACAGATACGCAGTATTTT. Full variable domain (outside the CDR3, taken from reference TRBV14 and TRBJ2-3): EAGVTQFPSHSVIEKGQTVTLRCDPISGHDNLYWYRRVMGKEIKFLLHFVKESKQDESGMPNNRFLAERTGGTYSTLKVQPAELEDSGVYFCASSQGGLSGPDHTDTQYFGPGTRLTVL.

The chain links TRBV27 to TRBJ1-6; D may be TRBD1 (5 bases). The CDR3 has 13 residues. Germline loops: CDR1 MNHEY, CDR2 SMNVEV (reference sequence). V gave up 7 bases and J gave up 10 bases, with 14 bases separating them. The CDR3 loop is CASTPGGGSPLHF. CDR3 DNA: TGTGCCAGCACCCCCGGGGGTGGCTCACCCCTCCACTTT.

The genes are TRBV4-1 and TRBJ1-5; 8 nucleotides align to TRBD1. Per germline, CDR1 MGHRA and CDR2 YSYEKL. With V trimmed by 1 base and J by 6 bases, 5 bases remained unmatched. The CDR3 consists of 15 residues. CDR3 nucleotide sequence: TGCGCCAGCAGCCAAGCGGAACAGGGGGGTCAGCCCCAGCATTTT. This translates into CASSQAEQGGQPQHF.

The rearrangement links TRBV2 to TRBJ2-2, with D perhaps being TRBD1 or TRBD2 (6 bases each). CDR1 and CDR2 (germline): SNHLY, FYNNEI. The CDR3 runs 15 residues. V lost 2 bases, J lost 4 bases, and 11 bases lay in between. This CDR3 reads CASSEWGATTGELFF. The CDR3 DNA follows: TGTGCCAGCAGTGAATGGGGGGCCACCACCGGGGAGCTGTTTTTT.

The chain links TRBV30 to TRBJ1-2, with D possibly TRBD1 on 6 matching bases. Germline CDR1 and CDR2: GTSNPN and SVGIG (reference sequence). The CDR3 extends over 14 amino acids. Trimming removed 4 bases from V and 2 bases from J, with 14 bases in between. The DNA of the CDR3 is TGTGCCTGGAAAAAGGACAGCCTAAACTATGGCTACACCTTC. Its translation: CAWKKDSLNYGYTF.

This clone was observed a few times. This chain joins TRBV6-6 and TRBJ2-3; D is possibly TRBD2 (5 bases). In germline, CDR1 is MNHNY, CDR2 SVGAGI (reference sequence). With 8 bases removed from V and 2 bases from J, the gap between germline ends came to 17 bases. The CDR3 totals 15 residues. This chain's CDR3 is CASYRGLLLTDTQYF. The CDR3 nucleotides are TGTGCCAGCTACCGGGGTTTACTCCTCACAGATACGCAGTATTTT.

The chain joins TRBV5-5 to TRBJ2-5; 8 positions agree with TRBD2. This CDR3 comprises 15 residues. Losses at the gene ends were 4 bases for V and 1 base for J; bases not matched to a gene: 6. Germline CDR1 is SGHKS and CDR2 is YYEKEE (reference sequence). The DNA of the CDR3 is TGTGCCAGCAGCCGAACTAGCGGTCCCCAAGAGACCCAGTACTTC. This sequence encodes CASSRTSGPQETQYF. Drawing the rest from reference TRBV5-5 and TRBJ2-5, the complete variable domain is DAGVTQSPTHLIKTRGQQVTLRCSPISGHKSVSWYQQVLGQGPQFIFQYYEKEERGRGNFPDRFSARQFPNYSSELNVNALLLGDSALYLCASSRTSGPQETQYFGPGTRLLVL.

V gene TRBV11-1 combines with J gene TRBJ2-5; 9 nucleotides line up with TRBD1. The CDR3 loop spans 14 amino acids. CDR1 SGHAT and CDR2 FQDESV come from the germline V gene (reference sequence). V lost 5 bases, J lost 4 bases, and 5 bases stayed unmatched. CDR3 nucleotide sequence: TGTGCCAGCAGCCGGGACAGGGTTGGAGAGACCCAGTACTTC. Its protein product is CASSRDRVGETQYF.

V usage is TRBV7-2 and J usage is TRBJ1-2; D perhaps matches TRBD1 (5 bases). Trimming cost V 5 bases and J 1 base, with 8 bases left between them. This CDR3 has 13 residues. Germline CDR1 and CDR2: SGHTA and FQGNSA. CDR3 protein: CASSRQFNYGYTF. The CDR3 DNA reads as TGTGCCAGCAGCCGACAGTTTAACTATGGCTACACCTTC. Looking up the rest from reference TRBV7-2 and TRBJ1-2 gives the full variable domain: GAGVSQSPSNKVTEKGKDVELRCDPISGHTALYWYRQSLGQGLEFLIYFQGNSAPDKSGLPSDRFSAERTGGSVSTLTIQRTQQEDSAVYLCASSRQFNYGYTFGSGTRLTVV.

This chain connects TRBV11-3 to TRBJ2-5; possible D gene TRBD1, 6 bases. The CDR3 is 15 amino acids. V was shortened by 5 bases and J by 4 bases, with 17 bases between the two germline ends. CDR1 and CDR2 from the germline V gene are SGHNT and YENEEA. The CDR3 DNA sequence: TGTGCCAGCAGCCAACAGGGTCGAGAAGGAGAGACCCAGTACTTC. Its translation: CASSQQGREGETQYF. The entire variable domain, with the rest obtained from reference TRBV11-3 and TRBJ2-5, is as follows: EAGVVQSPRYKIIEKKQPVAFWCNPISGHNTLYWYLQNLGQGPELLIRYENEEAVDDSQLPKDRFSAERLKGVDSTLKIQPAELGDSAVYLCASSQQGREGETQYFGPGTRLLVL.

V gene TRBV20-1 combines with J gene TRBJ2-4; D not certain. Germline V gives CDR1 DFQATT, CDR2 SNEGSKA (reference sequence). This CDR3 contains 11 residues. The germline V and J ends were trimmed by 1 base and 7 bases, with 5 bases remaining between them. The CDR3 DNA reads as TGCAGTGCTAGAGTGGCGAACATTCAGTACTTC. Protein sequence: CSARVANIQYF.

This chain uses TRBV5-8 with TRBJ2-3, with 8 nucleotides matching TRBD2. V lost 0 bases to trimming and J lost 2 bases; unmatched junction nucleotides: 2. The CDR3 covers 15 residues. Germline lookup yields CDR1 SGHTS and CDR2 YDEGEE. The CDR3 spells CASSLGGGPTDTQYF. The DNA for the CDR3 is TGTGCCAGCAGCTTGGGCGGGGGGCCCACAGATACGCAGTATTTT.

This clone was observed a few times. This chain connects TRBV6-1 to TRBJ2-7; weak D call: TRBD1 (6 bases). V dropped 7 bases and J dropped 6 bases, with 13 bases sitting between them. Germline assignment: CDR1 MNHNS and CDR2 SASEGT. The CDR3 runs 12 residues. The CDR3 loop reads CASIRDIGEQYF. The DNA for the CDR3 is TGTGCCAGCATCAGGGACATCGGCGAGCAGTACTTC.

In this sample, this clone turned up a few times. This chain joins TRBV5-6 and TRBJ2-5; no definite D call. Trimming stripped 2 bases from V and 2 bases from J, with 13 bases between. The length of the CDR3 is 15 residues. Germline V gene sequence: CDR1 SGHDT, CDR2 YYEEEE. Written as DNA, the CDR3 is TGTGCCAGCAGCTTTATGATTCTAGGGCAAGAGACCCAGTACTTC. Encoded protein: CASSFMILGQETQYF.

The chain employs TRBV5-5 and TRBJ1-5; D gene ambiguous. The CDR3 length is 13 residues. Deletions cut 2 bases from V and 7 bases from J, with 10 bases between. Looked up from germline, CDR1 is SGHKS and CDR2 is YYEKEE (reference sequence). DNA of the CDR3: TGTGCCAGCAGCTTTGAGGTTTCCCAGCCCCAGCATTTT. It is translated as CASSFEVSQPQHF.

The gene calls are TRBV7-9 and TRBJ2-5; 10 nucleotides agree with TRBD2. V lost 1 base and J lost 4; bases outside the gene matches: 3. The germline gives CDR1 SEHNR, CDR2 FQNEAQ (reference sequence). CDR3 size: 15 residues. CDR3 sequence: CASSLGSGGSETQYF. The CDR3 DNA is TGTGCCAGCAGCTTAGGTAGCGGGGGGTCAGAGACCCAGTACTTC.

V and J are TRBV6-1 and TRBJ2-6, with TRBD1 matching over 7 bases. V lost 6 bases to trimming and J lost 3 bases; unmatched junction nucleotides: 5. The CDR3 totals 15 residues. The germline V gene has CDR1 MNHNS and CDR2 SASEGT. The CDR3 DNA reads as TGTGCCAGCAGCGTTACAGGGGATGGGGCCAACGTCCTGACTTTC. Its protein is CASSVTGDGANVLTF.

The chain has TRBV6-1 and TRBJ1-6, with D maybe TRBD1 (5 bases). Per the germline V gene, CDR1 is MNHNS and CDR2 is SASEGT. V dropped 0 bases and J dropped 9 bases, with 12 bases sitting between them. This CDR3 has 15 residues. CDR3 amino acids: CASSEASGQVSPLHF. Here the CDR3 DNA reads TGTGCCAGCAGTGAAGCGTCAGGACAAGTTTCACCCCTCCACTTT.

The table lists this clone with a few counts. The chain uses TRBV5-1 and TRBJ2-3; D not resolved. V was clipped by 0 bases and J by 0 bases, with 8 bases between them. CDR3 length equals 15 residues. CDR1 and CDR2 from the germline V gene are SGHRS and YFSETQ. The DNA for the CDR3 is TGCGCCAGCAGCTTGGGCGGTACTAGCACAGATACGCAGTATTTT. It codes for CASSLGGTSTDTQYF.

The rearrangement joins TRBV6-1 to TRBJ1-6; no clear D gene. Germline CDR1 reads MNHNS; CDR2 reads SASEGT. CDR3 length: 12 residues. The V end was cut by 6 bases, the J end by 4 bases, with 4 bases between. Here the CDR3 DNA reads TGTGCCAGCAGGCAGTATAATTCACCCCTCCACTTT. Amino acids: CASRQYNSPLHF.

The chain joins TRBV15 to TRBJ2-5; 7 positions agree with TRBD1. Germline CDR1 LNHNV, CDR2 YYDKDF (reference sequence). The CDR3 consists of 15 residues. Trimming removed 0 bases from V and 1 base from J; junction bases left unmatched: 2. CDR3 loop: CATSREGTAQETQYF. Written as DNA, the CDR3 is TGTGCCACCAGCAGAGAAGGGACAGCCCAAGAGACCCAGTACTTC. Full variable domain (remainder filled in from reference TRBV15 and TRBJ2-5): DAMVIQNPRYQVTQFGKPVTLSCSQTLNHNVMYWYQQKSSQAPKLLFHYYDKDFNNEADTPDNFQSRRPNTSFCFLDIRSPGLGDTAMYLCATSREGTAQETQYFGPGTRLLVL.

The chain combines TRBV6-4 with TRBJ2-3, with no clear D. There are 16 residues in the CDR3. Deletions cut 0 bases from V and 0 bases from J, with 10 bases between. Germline V gene lookup returns CDR1 MRHNA and CDR2 SNTAGT. CDR3 protein: CASSDSAIGSTDTQYF. The CDR3 nucleotides are TGTGCCAGCAGTGACTCGGCCATCGGGAGCACAGATACGCAGTATTTT.

The chain employs TRBV5-1 and TRBJ1-3; D is unclear. The germline V gene encodes CDR1 SGHRS and CDR2 YFSETQ. Between the trimmed V and J ends, which lost 5 bases and 0 bases, there was a span of 9 bases. CDR3 size: 14 residues. CDR3 in amino acids: CASRPEGSGNTIYF. In nucleotides, the CDR3 is TGCGCCAGCAGGCCAGAGGGCTCTGGAAACACCATATATTTT. The full variable domain, rest sourced from reference TRBV5-1 and TRBJ1-3, is KAGVTQTPRYLIKTRGQQVTLSCSPISGHRSVSWYQQTPGQGLQFLFEYFSETQRNKGNFPGRFSGRQFSNSRSEMNVSTLELGDSALYLCASRPEGSGNTIYFGEGSWLTVV.

In this sample, this clone turned up a few times. The V gene is TRBV10-3, the J gene TRBJ1-2; perhaps TRBD1 as D (5 bases). Germline V gives CDR1 ENHRY, CDR2 SYGVKD. The CDR3 is made up of 15 amino acids. V dropped 0 bases and J dropped 3 bases, with 11 bases sitting between them. In nucleotides, the CDR3 is TGTGCCATCAGTGAGTCGGGGGAACCTTACTATGGCTACACCTTC. It specifies CAISESGEPYYGYTF.

J is TRBJ2-6 and V is TRBV18, with 9 bases that match TRBD1. Germline CDR1 is KGHSH and CDR2 is LQKENI. The V gene end was trimmed by 3 bases and the J gene end by 1 base; junction bases not matched to a gene: 4. The CDR3 runs 17 residues. CDR3 nucleotides: TGTGCCAGCTCACCCGGGACAGGGCCATCTGGGGCCAACGTCCTGACTTTC. Protein sequence: CASSPGTGPSGANVLTF.

This chain joins TRBV5-1 and TRBJ1-2, with D maybe TRBD1 (6 bases). CDR1 is SGHRS, CDR2 YFSETQ, per germline. The CDR3 extends over 14 amino acids. V was cut by 1 base and J by 6 bases, with 13 bases left in between. The DNA for the CDR3 is TGCGCCAGCAGCTTGACAGGGCAATGGGATGGCTACACCTTC. Amino acid sequence: CASSLTGQWDGYTF.